What follows describes a single TCR beta chain. Its specificity is not known. Germline CDR1 is SEHNR and CDR2 is FQNEAQ (reference sequence). Germline trimming cut 5 bases from V and 10 bases from J; bases unmatched to any gene: 9. The CDR3 consists of 14 residues. This sample was taken from a study of Ad26.COV2.S vaccination and SARS-CoV-2 variants. Study-level background: Donor had been placed in the Ad26.COV2.S arm of the COV1001 trial.

General observations from the study: Spike-specific TCR breadth in vaccine recipients exceeded that seen in placebo recipients.

Specified treatment: some 20 received Ad26.COV2.S at low or high dose, single or two shots; 5 received placebo; per-sample allocation not given. It was on day 63 after the first vaccine or placebo injection that samples were taken. This vaccine is an Ad26 vector that expresses the Wuhan-strain SARS-CoV-2 spike. Repertoires were generated with immunoSEQ multiplex PCR, while TCRdb's copy carries only in-frame clones and drops some. Altogether hundreds of thousands of clones are present, around 92% being singletons, with the ten largest covering roughly 1.5%. Sequencing was performed on peripheral blood, taken in a trial of Ad26.COV2.S vaccine versus placebo. This sequence was found in a person between 18 and 65 years old who received the Ad26.COV2.S COVID-19 vaccine or a placebo. The chain combines TRBV7-9 with TRBJ2-1, with TRBD2 matching over 9 bases. The CDR3 region is CASSLTLLAGEQFF. As DNA, the CDR3 is TGTGCCAGCAGCCTCACGTTGCTAGCGGGAGAGCAGTTCTTC.